The T cell receptor (beta chain) described here comes from a study of T cells of healthy individuals. This clonotype occurred many times. TCRdb independently ran MiXCR on the 5' RACE reads; one entry per CDR3 protein. The data show about 96,000 distinct CDR3 sequences, 17% seen once. This clonotype was obtained from a human donor in good health.

The CDR3 nucleotides are TGTGCCAGCAGCTTAGAGGCAGCATTAACCGGGGAGCTGTTTTTT. Translating it yields CASSLEAALTGELFF. The genes are TRBV7-2 and TRBJ2-2; D gene uncertain. The V end was cut by 1 base, the J end by 5 bases, with 11 bases between. This CDR3 comprises 15 residues. Germline lookup yields CDR1 SGHTA and CDR2 FQGNSA.